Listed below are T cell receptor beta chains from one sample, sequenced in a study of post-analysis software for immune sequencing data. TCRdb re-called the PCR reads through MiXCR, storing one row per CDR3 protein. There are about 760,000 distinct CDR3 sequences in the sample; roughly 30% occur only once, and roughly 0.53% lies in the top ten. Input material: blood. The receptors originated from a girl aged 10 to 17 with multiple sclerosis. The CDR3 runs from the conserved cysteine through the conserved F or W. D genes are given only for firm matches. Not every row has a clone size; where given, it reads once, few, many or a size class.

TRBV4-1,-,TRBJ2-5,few,CASSQLAIQETQYF,TGCGCCAGCAGCCAACTAGCTATTCAGGAGACCCAGTACTTC
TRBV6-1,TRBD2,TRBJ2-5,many,CASSPAGTSPSGETQYF,TGTGCCAGCAGCCCCGCCGGGACTAGTCCTTCCGGAGAGACCCAGTACTTC
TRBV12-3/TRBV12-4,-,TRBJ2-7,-,CASSLRGVADEQYF,TGTGCCAGCAGTTTAAGGGGGGTAGCGGACGAGCAGTACTTC
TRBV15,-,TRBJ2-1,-,CATSSDGFSYNEQFF,TGTGCCACCAGCAGCGACGGATTCTCCTACAATGAGCAGTTCTTC
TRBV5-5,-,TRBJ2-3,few,CASSFISLADSTDTQYF,TGTGCCAGCAGCTTTATTTCGTTGGCCGACAGCACAGATACGCAGTATTTT
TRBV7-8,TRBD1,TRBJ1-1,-,CASSPGQGINTEAFF,TGTGCCAGCAGCCCGGGACAGGGTATCAACACTGAAGCTTTCTTT
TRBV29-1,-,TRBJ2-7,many,CSVGRPQGLPEQYF,TGCAGCGTTGGGAGACCTCAGGGGTTGCCCGAGCAGTACTTC
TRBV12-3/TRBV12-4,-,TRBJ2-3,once,CASSGRRTDTQYF,TGTGCCAGCAGCGGACGGAGAACAGATACGCAGTATTTT
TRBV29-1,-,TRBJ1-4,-,CSANNRRNEKLFF,TGCAGCGCGAATAACAGGAGGAATGAAAAACTGTTTTTT
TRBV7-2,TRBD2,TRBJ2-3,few,CASSLGLAGAISTDTQYF,TGTGCCAGCAGCTTAGGGCTAGCGGGGGCCATTAGCACAGATACGCAGTATTTT
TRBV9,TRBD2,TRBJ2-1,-,CASSVEGGGRAGEQFF,TGTGCCAGCAGCGTAGAGGGTGGCGGGAGGGCCGGTGAGCAGTTCTTC
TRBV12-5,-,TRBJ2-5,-,CASGFPTPNTEGQYF,TGTGCTAGTGGTTTCCCAACCCCTAACACGGAAGGGCAGTACTTC
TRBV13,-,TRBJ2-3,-,CASSSRLASGGDTQYF,TGTGCCAGCAGCTCTCGTCTAGCGTCTGGAGGAGATACGCAGTATTTT
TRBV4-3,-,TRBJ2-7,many,CASSRTRDSSYEQYF,TGCGCCAGCAGCCGGACGCGGGACAGCTCCTACGAGCAGTACTTC